Listed below are T cell receptor beta chains from one sample, sequenced in a study of cytomegalovirus exposure and HLA in healthy donors. Sequencing was performed with immunoSEQ multiplex PCR; in TCRdb, only in-frame clones are kept and a portion is missing. The data show roughly 150,000 clones, with approximately 90% seen just once and 2.5% to 3% held by the top ten. The sequenced sample consisted of PBMCs. These receptors originate from a young man in good health and CMV-seronegative. Both conserved end residues are part of each CDR3. A D gene is named only where the DNA matches it firmly. Clone sizes are given selectively: once, few, many, or a class where the clone is expanded.

j_call d_call v_call clone_size cdr3_aa cdr3_nt
TRBJ2-1 - TRBV29-1 once CSVGGKAGNNEQFF TGCAGCGTTGGAGGGAAGGCGGGAAACAATGAGCAGTTCTTC
TRBJ2-7 TRBD2 TRBV7-7 - CASSLVAGVGYEQYF TGTGCTAGCAGCTTAGTTGCGGGAGTAGGCTACGAGCAGTACTTC
TRBJ2-7 TRBD2 TRBV5-1 once CASSFELAGIHEQYF TGCGCCAGCAGCTTTGAACTAGCGGGAATCCACGAGCAGTACTTC
TRBJ2-5 - TRBV4-1 - CASSQGEFAGETQYF TGCGCCAGCAGCCAAGGAGAGTTTGCCGGGGAGACCCAGTACTTC
TRBJ2-1 TRBD2 TRBV28 - CASSPSGRAGLNEQFF TGTGCCAGCAGTCCTTCAGGTAGAGCGGGATTAAATGAGCAGTTCTTC
TRBJ1-1 - TRBV7-9 - CASGTEGYTEAFF TGTGCCAGCGGGACGGAGGGTTACACTGAAGCTTTCTTT
TRBJ1-3 - TRBV28 - CASSPPFPGTGNTIYF TGTGCCAGCAGTCCCCCTTTCCCAGGGACTGGAAACACCATATATTTT
TRBJ1-5 - TRBV4-3 - CASSQEITGTPVF TGCGCCAGCAGCCAAGAAATCACGGGAACCCCCGTTTTT
TRBJ1-2 TRBD1 TRBV28 - CASSSSRQGASYGYTF TGTGCCAGCAGTTCCTCGAGACAGGGAGCCAGCTATGGCTACACCTTC
TRBJ2-7 TRBD1 TRBV7-2 - CASSYGTGDEEQYF TGTGCCAGCAGCTACGGGACAGGGGACGAGGAGCAGTACTTC
TRBJ1-6 TRBD1 TRBV6-6 - CASSYGDRGSNSPLHF TGTGCCAGCAGTTACGGGGACAGGGGGAGTAATTCACCCCTCCACTTT
TRBJ1-2 - TRBV23-1 - CASSHGATNYGYTF TGCGCCAGCAGTCATGGGGCTACGAACTATGGCTACACCTTC
TRBJ2-7 - TRBV4-2 - CASSPARRETPPYEQYF TGTGCCAGCAGCCCCGCTCGGAGGGAGACACCCCCCTACGAGCAGTACTTC
TRBJ2-2 - TRBV28 once CASSLLTDTGELFF TGTGCCAGCAGTTTATTAACAGACACCGGGGAGCTGTTTTTT
TRBJ2-1 TRBD2 TRBV4-1 - CASSQREGSSYNEQFF TGCGCCAGCAGCCAAAGGGAGGGGAGCTCCTACAATGAGCAGTTCTTC
TRBJ1-4 - TRBV7-7 - CASSLGTGATNEKLFF TGTGCTAGCAGCTTAGGCACAGGAGCAACTAATGAAAAACTGTTTTTT
TRBJ2-5 TRBD1 TRBV11-2 - CASSLGWTGGETQYF TGTGCCAGCAGCTTAGGATGGACAGGCGGGGAGACCCAGTACTTC
TRBJ2-2 - TRBV5-1 once CASSLWRANTGELFF TGCGCCAGCAGCTTGTGGCGGGCGAACACCGGGGAGCTGTTTTTT